This T cell receptor (beta chain) was sequenced in a study of read filtering for tumor transcriptome and immune sequencing. This library used around 400 ng RNA and molecular barcoded adaptors spanning alpha/delta and beta/gamma chains. TCRdb reprocessed the reads with MiXCR, giving one entry per CDR3 protein. The sample carries about 130,000 distinct CDR3 sequences, 13% recorded once. V was trimmed by 1 base and J by 0 bases, leaving 9 bases between them. Per germline, CDR1 MGHRA and CDR2 YSYEKL. The CDR3 extends over 15 amino acids. This clonotype has at least ten counts. The specimen was a population of CD138-negative cells sorted from bone marrow. The chain combines TRBV4-1 with TRBJ1-1, with D unclear. This TCR derives from a donor aged 40 or over with multiple myeloma. CDR3 loop: CASSQGGSMNTEAFF. The CDR3 nucleotides read TGCGCCAGCAGCCAAGGTGGCTCCATGAACACTGAAGCTTTCTTT.